These T cell receptor beta chains were read from a single sample in a study of cytomegalovirus exposure and HLA in healthy donors. Profiled with immunoSEQ multiplex PCR; TCRdb holds only in-frame clones, not every one. The sample holds some 200,000 clones; 75% to 90% are singletons and the top ten take under 0.8%. The sample was PBMCs. These receptors originate from a boy between 5 and 17 years old in good health and CMV-seronegative. Both conserved end residues are part of each CDR3. A D gene is named only where the DNA matches it firmly. Rows may omit the clone size; those that give it use once, few, many or a size class.

V,size,D,J,CDR3,DNA
TRBV7-2,-,TRBD1,TRBJ2-7,CASSFRTGGLYEQYF,TGTGCCAGCAGCTTTAGGACAGGGGGTCTCTACGAGCAGTACTTC
TRBV5-1,-,TRBD2,TRBJ2-3,CASSLVAGGRSTDTQYF,TGCGCCAGCAGCTTGGTAGCGGGGGGACGGAGCACAGATACGCAGTATTTT
TRBV7-8,-,TRBD1,TRBJ2-1,CASSFPVDRVPYNEQFF,TGTGCCAGCAGCTTCCCGGTCGACAGGGTTCCCTACAATGAGCAGTTCTTC
TRBV19,-,-,TRBJ1-1,CASSPGRDIWNTEAFF,TGTGCCAGTAGTCCAGGCCGGGACATCTGGAACACTGAAGCTTTCTTT
TRBV7-2,-,TRBD2,TRBJ2-7,CASSLSAGGQYEQYF,TGTGCCAGCAGCTTAAGTGCGGGAGGGCAGTACGAGCAGTACTTC
TRBV19,-,-,TRBJ2-5,CASSIHTEFQETQYF,TGTGCCAGTAGTATTCATACAGAATTCCAAGAGACCCAGTACTTC
TRBV7-2,-,-,TRBJ1-4,CASSPGQVQNEKLFF,TGTGCCAGCAGCCCAGGTCAGGTCCAGAATGAAAAACTGTTTTTT
TRBV30,-,TRBD2,TRBJ2-3,CAWKSSGPTDTQYF,TGTGCCTGGAAGTCTAGCGGACCCACAGATACGCAGTATTTT
TRBV6-5,-,TRBD1,TRBJ1-3,CASSRTGDSGNTIYF,TGTGCCAGCAGCCGTACAGGGGACTCTGGAAACACCATATATTTT
TRBV7-9,few,TRBD1,TRBJ1-2,CSSSLSVWDRVDGYTF,TGTTCCAGCAGCTTATCAGTTTGGGACAGGGTAGATGGCTACACCTTC
TRBV18,-,TRBD1,TRBJ1-5,CASSPPVRGPNQPQHF,TGTGCCAGCTCACCACCGGTGAGGGGGCCGAATCAGCCCCAGCATTTT
TRBV9,few,-,TRBJ2-1,CASSVGLRNEQFF,TGTGCCAGCAGCGTAGGGTTGCGGAATGAGCAGTTCTTC
TRBV9,-,TRBD2,TRBJ2-1,CASSVEASGGAEQFF,TGTGCCAGCAGCGTAGAGGCTAGCGGGGGGGCTGAGCAGTTCTTC
TRBV7-8,-,TRBD1,TRBJ1-3,CASSPGQGAGNTIYF,TGTGCCAGCAGTCCTGGACAGGGGGCTGGAAACACCATATATTTT
TRBV6-4,-,TRBD1,TRBJ1-1,CASSDVRDRGDTEAFF,TGTGCCAGCAGTGACGTCCGGGACAGGGGCGACACTGAAGCTTTCTTT
TRBV7-8,-,TRBD1,TRBJ1-5,CASSGSTTGGPNQPQHF,TGTGCCAGCAGCGGGTCCACGACAGGGGGTCCCAATCAGCCCCAGCATTTT
TRBV4-1,once,-,TRBJ1-2,CASSQDFGSPYGYTF,TGCGCCAGCAGCCAAGATTTCGGGAGCCCGTATGGCTACACCTTC
TRBV23-1,once,-,TRBJ1-6,CASSQRGGLNSPLHF,TGCGCCAGCAGTCAAAGGGGGGGATTGAATTCACCCCTCCACTTT
TRBV2,-,TRBD2,TRBJ2-7,CACSGGDFYEQYF,TGTGCCTGTAGCGGGGGGGATTTCTACGAGCAGTACTTC
TRBV6-5,once,TRBD1,TRBJ1-5,CASSSGQGRQPQHF,TGTGCCAGCAGCTCCGGACAGGGGCGTCAGCCCCAGCATTTT
TRBV2,-,-,TRBJ1-5,CASSKDSFFQPQHF,TGTGCCAGCAGTAAGGACAGTTTCTTCCAGCCCCAGCATTTT
TRBV13,-,TRBD1,TRBJ1-2,CASSLFGQGRGYTF,TGTGCCAGCAGCTTATTTGGACAGGGGAGAGGCTACACCTTC
TRBV14,-,-,TRBJ1-1,CASSQGQNTEAFF,TGTGCCAGCAGCCAAGGGCAGAACACTGAAGCTTTCTTT
TRBV5-6,-,TRBD1,TRBJ1-2,CASSPKRPGQNYGYTF,TGTGCCAGCAGCCCAAAAAGGCCGGGACAGAACTATGGCTACACCTTC
TRBV7-6,once,TRBD1,TRBJ1-1,CASSSGQVTEAFF,TGTGCCAGCAGCTCCGGACAGGTGACTGAAGCTTTCTTT
TRBV5-5,few,-,TRBJ1-2,CASSLAGLWGYTF,TGTGCCAGCAGCTTGGCAGGCCTCTGGGGCTACACCTTC
TRBV6-5,-,-,TRBJ2-1,CASSPGTLHYNEQFF,TGTGCCAGCAGTCCCGGGACTCTTCATTACAATGAGCAGTTCTTC
TRBV4-3,-,-,TRBJ2-1,CASSQDGGVSYNEQFF,TGCGCCAGCAGCCAAGATGGAGGGGTGTCCTACAATGAGCAGTTCTTC
TRBV7-9,-,-,TRBJ2-7,CASSSSGSSYEQYF,TGTGCCAGCAGCTCCTCCGGGAGCTCCTACGAGCAGTACTTC
TRBV11-2,few,-,TRBJ2-2,CASSLGSGIAGELFF,TGTGCCAGCAGCTTGGGTTCAGGAATTGCCGGGGAGCTGTTTTTT
TRBV27,few,-,TRBJ2-2,CASSPSTRINTGELFF,TGTGCCAGCAGTCCATCGACTAGGATTAACACCGGGGAGCTGTTTTTT
TRBV6-6,-,TRBD1,TRBJ2-2,CASSYGQGPGGELFF,TGTGCCAGCAGTTATGGACAGGGCCCGGGGGGGGAGCTGTTTTTT
TRBV9,-,-,TRBJ1-1,CASSVAGQGLGTEAFF,TGTGCCAGCAGCGTAGCGGGGCAGGGGTTGGGCACTGAAGCTTTCTTT
TRBV5-1,-,TRBD2,TRBJ2-5,CASSLSGLADRETQYF,TGCGCCAGCAGCTTGAGCGGACTAGCGGATAGAGAGACCCAGTACTTC
TRBV30,-,TRBD2,TRBJ2-2,CAWMKGLAGASSTGELFF,TGTGCCTGGATGAAAGGACTAGCGGGAGCCAGTAGCACCGGGGAGCTGTTTTTT
TRBV6-1,-,TRBD1,TRBJ1-2,CASSEKVRDRSGYTF,TGTGCCAGCAGTGAAAAGGTCCGGGACAGAAGTGGCTACACCTTC